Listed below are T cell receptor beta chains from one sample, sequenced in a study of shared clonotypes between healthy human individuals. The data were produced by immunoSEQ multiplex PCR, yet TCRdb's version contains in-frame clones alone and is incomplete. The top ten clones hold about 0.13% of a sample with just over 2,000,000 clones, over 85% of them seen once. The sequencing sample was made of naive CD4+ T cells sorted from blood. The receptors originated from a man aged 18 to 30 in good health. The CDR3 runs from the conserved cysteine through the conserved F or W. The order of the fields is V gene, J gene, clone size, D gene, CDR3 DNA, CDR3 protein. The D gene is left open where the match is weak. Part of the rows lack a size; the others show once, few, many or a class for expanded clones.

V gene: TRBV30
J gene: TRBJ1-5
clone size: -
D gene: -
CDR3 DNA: TGTGCCTGGAGTCCAGGGAGCAATCAGCCCCAGCATTTT
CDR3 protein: CAWSPGSNQPQHF

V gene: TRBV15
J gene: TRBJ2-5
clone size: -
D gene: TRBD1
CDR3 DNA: TGTGCCACCAGCGCAGGGGGATACCAAGAGACCCAGTACTTC
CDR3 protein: CATSAGGYQETQYF

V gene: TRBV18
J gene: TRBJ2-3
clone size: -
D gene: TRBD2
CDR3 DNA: TGTGCCAGCTCCCCTAATGGAGCGGGAGGGCCAAGTCCAGATACGCAGTATTTT
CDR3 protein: CASSPNGAGGPSPDTQYF

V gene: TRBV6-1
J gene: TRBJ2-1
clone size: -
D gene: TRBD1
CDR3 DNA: TGTGCCAGCAGTGGTGGGACAGGGGAATACAATGAGCAGTTCTTC
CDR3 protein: CASSGGTGEYNEQFF

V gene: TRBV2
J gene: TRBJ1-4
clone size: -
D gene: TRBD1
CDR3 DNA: TGTGCCAGCAACTTGGACAGGCTGAATGAAAAACTGTTTTTT
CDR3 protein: CASNLDRLNEKLFF

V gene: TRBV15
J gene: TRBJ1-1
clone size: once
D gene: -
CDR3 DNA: TGTGCCACCAGCAGAGATGCACTGAACACTGAAGCTTTCTTT
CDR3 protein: CATSRDALNTEAFF

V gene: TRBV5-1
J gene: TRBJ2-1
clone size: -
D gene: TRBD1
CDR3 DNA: TGCGCCAGCAGCCCCTCGGGACAGGGGTCTATGCATGAGCAGTTCTTC
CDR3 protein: CASSPSGQGSMHEQFF

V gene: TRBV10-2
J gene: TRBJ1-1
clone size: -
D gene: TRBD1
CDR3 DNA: TGCGCCAGCAGCAGGGGACAGGGGGCACGGAACACTGAAGCTTTCTTT
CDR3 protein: CASSRGQGARNTEAFF

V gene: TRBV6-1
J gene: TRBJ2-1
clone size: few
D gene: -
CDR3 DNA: TGTGCCAGCAGTGAACCAACTTACAATGAGCAGTTCTTC
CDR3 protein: CASSEPTYNEQFF

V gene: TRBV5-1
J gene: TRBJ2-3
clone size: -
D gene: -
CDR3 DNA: TGCGCCAGCAGACCCGCGACTTCTCGAGGAGGAGATACGCAGTATTTT
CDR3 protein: CASRPATSRGGDTQYF

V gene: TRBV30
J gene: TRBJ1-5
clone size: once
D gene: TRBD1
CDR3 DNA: TGTGCCTGGAGTACCAATCCGGGACAGGGTATCGCTCAGCCCCAGCATTTT
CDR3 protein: CAWSTNPGQGIAQPQHF

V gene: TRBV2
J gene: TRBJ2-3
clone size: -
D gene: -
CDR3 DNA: TGTGCCAGCAGTGAGGACTTCTATACGCAGTATTTT
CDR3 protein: CASSEDFYTQYF

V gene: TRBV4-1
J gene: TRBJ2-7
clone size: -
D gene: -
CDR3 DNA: TGCGCCAGCAGCCGCCGAATCAGGGAAGGGCCCTACGAGCAGTACTTC
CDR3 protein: CASSRRIREGPYEQYF

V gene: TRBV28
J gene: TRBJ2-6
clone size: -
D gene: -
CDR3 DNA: TGTGCCAGCAGTTTACCACGGAACTCTGGGGCCAACGTCCTGACTTTC
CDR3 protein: CASSLPRNSGANVLTF

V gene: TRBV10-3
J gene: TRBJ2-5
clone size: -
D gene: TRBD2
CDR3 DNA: TGTGCCATCAGTGAGACGGGGGGGTACCAAGAGACCCAGTACTTC
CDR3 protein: CAISETGGYQETQYF

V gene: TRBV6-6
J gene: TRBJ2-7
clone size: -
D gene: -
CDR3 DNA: TGTGCCAGCAGTTACCTACAGGGTGGCGACGAGCAGTACTTC
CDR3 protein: CASSYLQGGDEQYF

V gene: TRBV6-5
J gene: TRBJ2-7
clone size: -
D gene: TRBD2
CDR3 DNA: TGTGCCAGCAGTCCCCGCGGGGGAAGGTACGAGCAGTACTTC
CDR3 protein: CASSPRGGRYEQYF

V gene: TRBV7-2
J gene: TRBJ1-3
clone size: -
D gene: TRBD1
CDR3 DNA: TGTGCCAGCAGCGCTCGACAGGGGCCGGGAAACACCATATATTTT
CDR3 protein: CASSARQGPGNTIYF

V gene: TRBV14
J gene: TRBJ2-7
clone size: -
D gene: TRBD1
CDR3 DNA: TGTGCCAGCAACCACCGGGACAGCTCCTACGAGCAGTACTTC
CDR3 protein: CASNHRDSSYEQYF

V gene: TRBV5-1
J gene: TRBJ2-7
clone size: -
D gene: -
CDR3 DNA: TGCGCCAGCAGCCTCGCGACGGGAGTGGTCTACGAGCAGTACTTC
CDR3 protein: CASSLATGVVYEQYF

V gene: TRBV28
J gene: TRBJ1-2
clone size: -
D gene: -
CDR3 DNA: TGTGCCAGCAGTCCACAGGACCTTAACTATGGCTACACCTTC
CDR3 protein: CASSPQDLNYGYTF

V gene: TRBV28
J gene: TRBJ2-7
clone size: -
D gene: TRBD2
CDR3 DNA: TGTGCCAGCAGTTTGAGTAGCGGGGGGTTTCCCTACGAGCAGTACTTC
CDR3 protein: CASSLSSGGFPYEQYF

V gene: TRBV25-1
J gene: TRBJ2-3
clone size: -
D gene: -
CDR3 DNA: TGTGCCAGCAGTGAAGTAGGGACCCATACGCAGTATTTT
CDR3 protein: CASSEVGTHTQYF

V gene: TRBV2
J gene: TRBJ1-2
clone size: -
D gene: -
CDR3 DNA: TGTGCCAGCAACCTGGGAGGGCTCGGCTATGGCTACACCTTC
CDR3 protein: CASNLGGLGYGYTF

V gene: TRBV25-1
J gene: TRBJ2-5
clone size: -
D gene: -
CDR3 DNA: TGTGCCACCCTAAGCGTTAAACAGACCCAGTACTTC
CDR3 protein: CATLSVKQTQYF

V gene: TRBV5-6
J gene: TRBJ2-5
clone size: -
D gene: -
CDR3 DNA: TGTGCCAGCAGCTTGGGGGCAGGGAGGAAGACCCAGTACTTC
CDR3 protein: CASSLGAGRKTQYF

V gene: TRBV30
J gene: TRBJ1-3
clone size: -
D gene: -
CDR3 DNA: TGTGCCTGGAGTGTAGCCAGGGGAAACACCATATATTTT
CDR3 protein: CAWSVARGNTIYF

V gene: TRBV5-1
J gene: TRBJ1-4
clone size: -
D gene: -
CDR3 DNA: TGCGCCAGCAGCCTGGGGGCGACAGCAACTAATGAAAAACTGTTTTTT
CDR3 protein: CASSLGATATNEKLFF

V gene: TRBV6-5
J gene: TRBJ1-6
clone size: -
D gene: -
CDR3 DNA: TGTGCCAGCAGGGACGGCTCCTATAATTCACCCCTCCACTTT
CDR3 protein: CASRDGSYNSPLHF

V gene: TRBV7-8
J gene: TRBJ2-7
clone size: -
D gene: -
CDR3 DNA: TGTGCCAGCAGCTCAACCAGGGATTCCTACGAGCAGTACTTC
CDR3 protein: CASSSTRDSYEQYF

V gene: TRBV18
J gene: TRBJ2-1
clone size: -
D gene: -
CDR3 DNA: TGTGCCAGCTCACCCTTGGAGGGGGTTGAGCAGTTCTTC
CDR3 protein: CASSPLEGVEQFF

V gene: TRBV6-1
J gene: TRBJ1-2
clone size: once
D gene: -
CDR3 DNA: TGTGCCAGCAGCCAGGACGGAGCCTATGGCTACACCTTC
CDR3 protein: CASSQDGAYGYTF

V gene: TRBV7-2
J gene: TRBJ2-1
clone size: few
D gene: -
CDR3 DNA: TGTGCCAGCAGGCCGGGGATCAATGAGCAGTTCTTC
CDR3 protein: CASRPGINEQFF

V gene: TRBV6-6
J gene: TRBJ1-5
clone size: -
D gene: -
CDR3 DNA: TGTGCCAGCAGCCAGGGAAGCTATAGCAATCAGCCCCAGCATTTT
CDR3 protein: CASSQGSYSNQPQHF

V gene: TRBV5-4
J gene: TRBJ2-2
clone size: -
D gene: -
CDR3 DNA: TGTGCCAGCAGCCGTTCAGGGCTGCGTGACACCGGGGAGCTGTTTTTT
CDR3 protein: CASSRSGLRDTGELFF

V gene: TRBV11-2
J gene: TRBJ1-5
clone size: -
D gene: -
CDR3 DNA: TGTGCCAGCAGCGTTCTCGGAGGACCCCAGCATTTT
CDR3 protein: CASSVLGGPQHF

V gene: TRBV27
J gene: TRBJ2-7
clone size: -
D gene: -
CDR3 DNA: TGTGCCAGCCGCACTTTAACGGGTCACTACGAGCAGTACTTC
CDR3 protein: CASRTLTGHYEQYF

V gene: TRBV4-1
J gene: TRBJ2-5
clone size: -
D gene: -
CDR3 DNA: TGCGCCAGCAGCCAAGATCCTGCGGCAGGGAAGACCCAGTACTTC
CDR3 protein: CASSQDPAAGKTQYF

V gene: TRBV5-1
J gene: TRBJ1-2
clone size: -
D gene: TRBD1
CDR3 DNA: TGCGCCAGCAGCCCGGGACAGGGGGCAGACGGCTACACCTTC
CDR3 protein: CASSPGQGADGYTF

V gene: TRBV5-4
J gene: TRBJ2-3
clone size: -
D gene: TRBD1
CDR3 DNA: TGTGCCTGGAAACGGGACAGGGGGGGGACAGATACGCAGTATTTT
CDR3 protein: CAWKRDRGGTDTQYF

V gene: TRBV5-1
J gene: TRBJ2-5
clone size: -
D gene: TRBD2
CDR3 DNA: TGCGCCAGCAGCTTGGGCAGCGGGGGGCAAGAGACCCAGTACTTC
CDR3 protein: CASSLGSGGQETQYF

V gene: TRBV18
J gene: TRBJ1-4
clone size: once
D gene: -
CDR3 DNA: TGTGCCAGCTCACCACGTCAAGGGTACGGGCAGGAAAAACTGTTTTTT
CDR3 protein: CASSPRQGYGQEKLFF

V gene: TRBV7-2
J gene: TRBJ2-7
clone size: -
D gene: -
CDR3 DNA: TGTGCCAGCAGTCAATTATACGAGCAGTACTTC
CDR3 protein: CASSQLYEQYF

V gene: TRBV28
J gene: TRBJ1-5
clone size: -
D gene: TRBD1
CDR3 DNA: TGTGCCAGCAGTTTACCGACAGGGTCCCGCAATCAGCCCCAGCATTTT
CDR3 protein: CASSLPTGSRNQPQHF

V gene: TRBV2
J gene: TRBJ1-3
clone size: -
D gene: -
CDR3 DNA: TGTGCCAGCAGTCCTAACGGAAACACCATATATTTT
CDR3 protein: CASSPNGNTIYF

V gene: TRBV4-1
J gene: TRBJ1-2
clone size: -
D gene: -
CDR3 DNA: TGCGCCAGCAGCCGAGGCCGGATTAACTATGGCTACACCTTC
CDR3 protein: CASSRGRINYGYTF